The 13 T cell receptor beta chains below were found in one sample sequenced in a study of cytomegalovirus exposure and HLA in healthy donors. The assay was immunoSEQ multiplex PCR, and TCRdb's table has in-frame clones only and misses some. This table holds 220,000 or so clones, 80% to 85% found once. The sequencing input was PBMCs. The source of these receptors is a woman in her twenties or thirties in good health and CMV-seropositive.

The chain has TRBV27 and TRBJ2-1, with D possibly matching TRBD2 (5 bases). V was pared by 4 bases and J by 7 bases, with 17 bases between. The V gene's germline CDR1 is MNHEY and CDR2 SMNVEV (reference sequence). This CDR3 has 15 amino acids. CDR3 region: CASSYPGNLWNEQFF. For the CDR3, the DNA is TGTGCCAGCAGTTACCCGGGGAACCTGTGGAATGAGCAGTTCTTC.

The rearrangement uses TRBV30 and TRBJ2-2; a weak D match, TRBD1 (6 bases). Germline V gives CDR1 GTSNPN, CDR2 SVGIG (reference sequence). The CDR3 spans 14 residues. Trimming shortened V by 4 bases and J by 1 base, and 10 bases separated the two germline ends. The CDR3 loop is CAWILQGNTGELFF. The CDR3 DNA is TGTGCCTGGATATTACAGGGGAACACCGGGGAGCTGTTTTTT.

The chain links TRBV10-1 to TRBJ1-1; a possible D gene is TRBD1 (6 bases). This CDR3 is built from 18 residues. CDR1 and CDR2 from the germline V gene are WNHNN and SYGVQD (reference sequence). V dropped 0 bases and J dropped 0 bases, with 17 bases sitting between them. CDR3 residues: CASSESFSWTAMNTEAFF. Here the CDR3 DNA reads TGCGCCAGCAGTGAGTCGTTTTCGTGGACAGCGATGAACACTGAAGCTTTCTTT.

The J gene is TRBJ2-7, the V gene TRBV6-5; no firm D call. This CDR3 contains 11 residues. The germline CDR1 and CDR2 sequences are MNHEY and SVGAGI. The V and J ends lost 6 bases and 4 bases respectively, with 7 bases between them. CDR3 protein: CASRSNYEQYF. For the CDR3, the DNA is TGTGCCAGCAGGTCTAATTACGAGCAGTACTTC.

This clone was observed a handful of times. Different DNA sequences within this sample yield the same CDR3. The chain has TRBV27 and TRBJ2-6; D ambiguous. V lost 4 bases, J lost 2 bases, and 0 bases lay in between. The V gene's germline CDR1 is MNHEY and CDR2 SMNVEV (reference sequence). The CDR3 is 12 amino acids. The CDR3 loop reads CASSSGANVLTF. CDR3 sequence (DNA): TGTGCCAGCAGTTCTGGGGCCAACGTCCTGACTTTC.

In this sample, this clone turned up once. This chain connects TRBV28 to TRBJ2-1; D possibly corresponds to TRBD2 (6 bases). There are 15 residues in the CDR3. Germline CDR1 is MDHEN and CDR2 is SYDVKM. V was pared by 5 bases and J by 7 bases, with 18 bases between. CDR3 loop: CASSGWREPGNEQFF. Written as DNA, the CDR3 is TGTGCCAGCAGTGGTTGGAGGGAGCCAGGGAATGAGCAGTTCTTC.

DNA for the CDR3: TGTGCCAGCAGTACCCGACAGCTACGTTCGAACACCTTC. Encoded protein: CASSTRQLRSNTF. The V gene is TRBV2, the J gene TRBJ1-2; weak D call: TRBD1 (5 bases). The CDR3 totals 13 residues. Trimming removed 5 bases at V and 12 bases at J, with 19 bases between. The germline V gene encodes CDR1 SNHLY and CDR2 FYNNEI. Combining the CDR3 with reference TRBV2 and TRBJ1-2 gives the whole variable domain EPEVTQTPSHQVTQMGQEVILRCVPISNHLYFYWYRQILGQKVEFLVSFYNNEISEKSEIFDDQFSVERPDGSNFTLKIRSTKLEDSAMYFCASSTRQLRSNTFGSGTRLTVV.

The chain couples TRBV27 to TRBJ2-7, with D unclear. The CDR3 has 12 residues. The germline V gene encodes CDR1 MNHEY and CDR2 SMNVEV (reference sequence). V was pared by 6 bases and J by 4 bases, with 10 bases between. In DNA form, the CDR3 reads TGTGCCAGCAGCCGACTCCCATACGAGCAGTACTTC. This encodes CASSRLPYEQYF.

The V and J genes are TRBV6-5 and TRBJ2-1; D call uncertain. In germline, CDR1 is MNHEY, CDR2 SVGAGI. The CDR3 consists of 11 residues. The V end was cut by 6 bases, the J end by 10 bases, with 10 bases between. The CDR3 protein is CASSSDVEQFF. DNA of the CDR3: TGTGCCAGCAGCTCAGACGTGGAGCAGTTCTTC.

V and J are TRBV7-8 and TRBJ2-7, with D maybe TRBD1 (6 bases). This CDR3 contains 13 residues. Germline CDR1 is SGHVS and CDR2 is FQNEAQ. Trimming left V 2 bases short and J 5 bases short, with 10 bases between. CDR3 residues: CASSLSGAHEQYF. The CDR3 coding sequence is TGTGCCAGCAGCTTATCAGGGGCCCACGAGCAGTACTTC.

DNA for the CDR3: TGCGCCAGCAGCGGATCGACCGGGACTAGATTCGAGCAGTACTTC. It codes for CASSGSTGTRFEQYF. This chain joins TRBV5-1 and TRBJ2-7; 8 bases align to TRBD2. Losses at the gene ends were 4 bases for V and 6 bases for J; bases not matched to a gene: 12. CDR1 is SGHRS, CDR2 YFSETQ, per germline. This CDR3 has 15 amino acids.

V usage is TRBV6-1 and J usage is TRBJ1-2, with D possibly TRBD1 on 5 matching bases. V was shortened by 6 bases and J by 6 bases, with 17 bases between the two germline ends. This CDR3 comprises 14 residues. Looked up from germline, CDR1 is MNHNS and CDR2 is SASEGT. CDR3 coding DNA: TGTGCCAGCAGGGGATGGGACTACCGGAATGGCTACACCTTC. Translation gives CASRGWDYRNGYTF.

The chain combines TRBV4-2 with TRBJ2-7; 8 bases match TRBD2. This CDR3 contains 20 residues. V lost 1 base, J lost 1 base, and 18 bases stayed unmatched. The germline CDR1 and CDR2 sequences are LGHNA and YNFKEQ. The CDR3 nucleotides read TGTGCCAGCAGCCAAGGGATGGGTAAATCTAGCGGGCAACGTTCCTACGAGCAGTACTTC. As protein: CASSQGMGKSSGQRSYEQYF.